The 32 T cell receptor beta chains listed next were all sequenced from one sample in a study of identical twins. In TCRdb, the 5' RACE reads were re-called with MiXCR into one record per CDR3 protein. The sample has some 1,600,000 distinct CDR3 sequences, about 30% seen once. The sample was cord blood. The receptors stem from a newborn girl in good health.

This clonotype was counted between two and nine times. The chain links TRBV4-1 to TRBJ2-7; maybe TRBD1 (6 bases). V was shortened by 0 bases and J by 4 bases, with 10 bases between the two germline ends. Per the germline V gene, CDR1 is MGHRA and CDR2 is YSYEKL. The CDR3 consists of 14 residues. Here the CDR3 reads CASSQDQGLYEQYF. The CDR3 DNA follows: TGCGCCAGCAGCCAAGACCAGGGGCTTTACGAGCAGTACTTC.

This clonotype was seen at least ten times. The chain joins TRBV29-1 to TRBJ2-1, with unresolved D. CDR3 size: 12 residues. Germline V gene data show CDR1 as SQVTM and CDR2 as ANQGSEA. Trimming removed 1 base at V and 3 bases at J, with 4 bases between. The DNA for the CDR3 is TGCAGCGTTGAAGGCAACTACAATGAGCAGTTCTTC. It yields the protein CSVEGNYNEQFF.

The table lists this clonotype with a few counts. The V and J genes are TRBV5-1 and TRBJ1-4; the match to TRBD1 covers 8 bases. Germline trimming cut 0 bases from V and 5 bases from J; bases unmatched to any gene: 3. The V gene's germline CDR1 is SGHRS and CDR2 YFSETQ. The CDR3 contains 15 residues. DNA of the CDR3: TGCGCCAGCAGCTTGGGGACAGGGCGAAATGAAAAACTGTTTTTT. Protein: CASSLGTGRNEKLFF.

This clonotype was seen only a few times. The chain recombines TRBV21-1 with TRBJ2-5; the D call of TRBD2 is as the table states it, not checked on the DNA. TRBV21-1 is labeled a pseudogene. CDR3 length: 16 amino acids. CDR3 DNA: TGTGCCAGCAAGGTTCCCACGAGGGAGAACCCAGAGACCCAGTACTTC. Protein product: CASKVPTRENPETQYF.

This clonotype was seen a few times. The J gene is TRBJ2-7, the V gene TRBV20-1, with D tentatively TRBD2 (6 bases). The DNA end is a closer match to TRBJ2-5, so the J assignment may be wrong. This CDR3 is built from 13 residues. Germline values: CDR1 DFQATT, CDR2 SNEGSKA (reference sequence). The CDR3 here is CSASAGSQETQYF. DNA for the CDR3: TGCAGTGCTTCTGCGGGGTCACAAGAGACCCAGTACTTC.

This rearrangement joins TRBV20-1 to TRBJ2-1; D perhaps matches TRBD2 (5 bases). The CDR3 totals 14 residues. V lost 6 bases to trimming and J lost 13 bases, with 25 bases between them. Germline values: CDR1 DFQATT, CDR2 SNEGSKA (reference sequence). The CDR3 DNA is TGCAGTGCAGAGCCCCCTAGCACGCAAGAGACCCAGTTCTTC. Protein product: CSAEPPSTQETQFF.

J is TRBJ2-1 and V is TRBV9, with 8 bases that match TRBD1. Germline V gene data show CDR1 as SGDLS and CDR2 as YYNGEE. This CDR3 has 16 residues. V lost 1 base, J lost 4 bases, and 7 bases stayed unmatched. The DNA for the CDR3 is TGTGCCAGCAGCGTACGGTTTGGACAGGGATACAATGAGCAGTTCTTC. Translation: CASSVRFGQGYNEQFF.

A remark on this clonotype: Germline and junction disagree at one end, which may indicate a read error. This sequence joins TRBV27 and TRBJ2-5; 7 bases map to TRBD2. This CDR3 is 15 amino acids long. Germline V gene lookup returns CDR1 MNHEY and CDR2 SMNVEV (reference sequence). The CDR3, as DNA: TGTGCCGGCAGTTTTTATCCTAGCGGCCAAGAGACCCAGTACTTC. Its protein product is CAGSFYPSGQETQYF.

This clonotype was observed a few times. This chain connects TRBV27 to TRBJ1-5, with D uncertain. The V gene's germline CDR1 is MNHEY and CDR2 SMNVEV (reference sequence). The V gene lost 0 bases and the J gene lost 3 bases, with 9 bases spanning the gap. CDR3 size: 15 residues. CDR3 protein: CASSLSRQANQPQHF. The CDR3 region has the DNA TGTGCCAGCAGTTTATCCCGGCAGGCCAATCAGCCCCAGCATTTT.

This chain uses TRBV20-1 with TRBJ2-7, with D perhaps matching TRBD2 (6 bases). V was pared by 2 bases and J by 2 bases, with 10 bases between. The length of the CDR3 is 13 residues. CDR1 DFQATT and CDR2 SNEGSKA come from the germline V gene (reference sequence). CDR3 sequence reads: CSARFRLAYEQYF. In DNA, the CDR3 is TGCAGTGCTAGATTTAGACTAGCCTACGAGCAGTACTTC.

The V call is TRBV7-9, the J call TRBJ1-4; a weak D match, TRBD1 (6 bases). This CDR3 contains 15 residues. Between the trimmed V and J ends, which lost 3 bases and 5 bases, there was a span of 13 bases. CDR1 and CDR2 (germline): SEHNR, FQNEAQ (reference sequence). Written as DNA, the CDR3 is TGTGCCAGCAGCTTGCATGGACAGCTAAATGAAAAACTGTTTTTT. Encoded protein: CASSLHGQLNEKLFF.

Concerning this clonotype itself: A much larger clone is a single base away; this may be a read error. The chain uses TRBV5-1 and TRBJ2-1; TRBD2 aligns across 9 bases. The J call may not be correct, given that the DNA end is closer to TRBJ2-7. The V gene's germline CDR1 is SGHRS and CDR2 YFSETQ. There are 18 residues in the CDR3. DNA for the CDR3: TGCGCCAGCAGCTTGGGACTAGCGGTCATGACCCTGAACAATGAGCAGTACTTC. As protein: CASSLGLAVMTLNNEQYF.

This clonotype was seen only a few times. CDR3 amino acids: CSARDELFADTQYF. The DNA for the CDR3 is TGCAGTGCTAGAGACGAGTTATTCGCAGATACGCAGTATTTT. The V and J genes are TRBV20-1 and TRBJ2-3; D is undetermined. CDR1 and CDR2 from the germline V gene are DFQATT and SNEGSKA (reference sequence). CDR3 length equals 14 residues. Trimming cost V 0 bases and J 4 bases, with 11 bases left between them.

The gene calls are TRBV5-1 and TRBJ1-6, with TRBD1 matching over 9 bases. This CDR3 spans 17 amino acids. In germline, CDR1 is SGHRS, CDR2 YFSETQ. J was trimmed by 6 bases and V by 2 bases; bases with no gene match: 9. The CDR3 loop is CASSFSSGQGLNSPLHF. For the CDR3, the DNA is TGCGCCAGCAGCTTCTCCTCGGGACAGGGCCTTAATTCACCCCTCCACTTT.

A few counts support this clonotype. The rearrangement uses TRBV20-1 and TRBJ2-7, with D unresolved. Germline values: CDR1 DFQATT, CDR2 SNEGSKA (reference sequence). V was clipped by 2 bases and J by 8 bases, with 16 bases between them. This CDR3 is 13 amino acids long. CDR3 nucleotides: TGCAGTGCTAGAAAGGAAGCGAGCGTCAAGCAGTACTTC. The encoded protein is CSARKEASVKQYF.

The DNA of the CDR3 is TGTGCCATCGGGACTAGCGGCGTTCGGGGCACAGATACGCAGTATTTT. Amino acids: CAIGTSGVRGTDTQYF. The chain uses TRBV3-1 and TRBJ2-3, with 11 bases lining up with TRBD2. After removal of 10 bases from V and 1 base from J, the junction contained 10 bases not matched to a gene. CDR3 length equals 16 residues. Germline CDR1 LGHDT, CDR2 YNNKEL (reference sequence).

The chain is built from TRBV21-1 and TRBJ2-7. TRBV21-1 is a pseudogene locus. The CDR3 spans 12 residues. The CDR3 DNA follows: TGTGCCAGCAGCAAAGTAGGTGGCGAGCAGTACTTC. Amino acids: CASSKVGGEQYF.

This clonotype has ten or more counts. V usage is TRBV7-2 and J usage is TRBJ2-3; D call uncertain. Germline CDR1 and CDR2: SGHTA and FQGNSA. V lost 5 bases and J 2 bases, leaving 8 bases between the germline ends. The CDR3 runs 13 residues. The DNA for the CDR3 is TGTGCCAGCAGCGCAGGCCCCACAGATACGCAGTATTTT. This translates into CASSAGPTDTQYF.

This rearrangement joins TRBV27 to TRBJ1-4; D unclear. This CDR3 has 13 residues. The germline V gene has CDR1 MNHEY and CDR2 SMNVEV (reference sequence). The germline V and J ends were trimmed by 7 bases and 8 bases, with 14 bases remaining between them. CDR3 bases: TGTGCCAGCACTAGTCGGAAGGCGGAAAAACTGTTTTTT. Residues: CASTSRKAEKLFF.

This clonotype was seen a single time. The chain combines TRBV9 with TRBJ2-3; 8 nucleotides line up with TRBD1. The germline V gene encodes CDR1 SGDLS and CDR2 YYNGEE. CDR3 length equals 16 residues. V shed 3 bases, J shed 3 bases, and the junction held 9 bases outside the gene matches. As DNA, the CDR3 is TGTGCCAGCAGCGGACCAACGTACAGGGGGACAGATACGCAGTATTTT. Translation: CASSGPTYRGTDTQYF.

Only a few counts were recorded for this clonotype. V usage is TRBV7-8 and J usage is TRBJ1-2; tentatively, D is TRBD1 (6 bases). Per the germline V gene, CDR1 is SGHVS and CDR2 is FQNEAQ. The CDR3 runs 17 residues. The germline V and J ends were trimmed by 1 base and 3 bases, with 18 bases remaining between them. The CDR3 loop is CASSLENDGGAYYGYTF. CDR3 sequence (DNA): TGTGCCAGCAGCTTAGAAAATGATGGGGGGGCTTACTATGGCTACACCTTC. The whole variable domain, remainder taken from reference TRBV7-8 and TRBJ1-2, is GAGVSQSPRYKVAKRGQDVALRCDPISGHVSLFWYQQALGQGPEFLTYFQNEAQLDKSGLPSDRFFAERPEGSVSTLKIQRTQQEDSAVYLCASSLENDGGAYYGYTFGSGTRLTVV.

This clonotype was recorded once. The CDR3 nucleotides are TGCGCCAGCAGCGTCGGGACAGGGAGGCTTGAAGCTTTCTTT. Protein sequence: CASSVGTGRLEAFF. This chain links TRBV5-1 with TRBJ1-1, with TRBD1 identical over 9 bases. CDR3 length equals 14 residues. Unmatched junction bases numbered 8, after V lost 4 bases and J lost 7 bases. Germline V gene data show CDR1 as SGHRS and CDR2 as YFSETQ.

About this clonotype: The germline gene is not matched at one end of the junction; a read error may be the cause. This rearrangement joins TRBV28 to TRBJ2-1, with 7 positions matching TRBD2. This CDR3 spans 13 amino acids. Germline CDR1 and CDR2: MDHEN and SYDVKM. CDR3 amino acids: CASGGSWGNEQLF. The CDR3 coding sequence is TGTGCCAGCGGCGGGAGTTGGGGCAATGAGCAGCTCTTC.

The chain recombines TRBV20-1 with TRBJ2-1; 8 bases are a match to TRBD2. V gave up 1 base and J gave up 0 bases; unmatched junction bases: 14. Per germline, CDR1 DFQATT and CDR2 SNEGSKA (reference sequence). This CDR3 spans 19 amino acids. The CDR3 here is CSARGTSRGSHSSYNEQFF. In DNA form, the CDR3 reads TGCAGTGCTAGAGGGACTAGCAGGGGCAGCCACAGCTCCTACAATGAGCAGTTCTTC.

This clonotype has more than one count but fewer than ten. This chain links TRBV4-1 with TRBJ2-1; 7 bases align to TRBD2. The germline gives CDR1 MGHRA, CDR2 YSYEKL. This CDR3 spans 15 amino acids. Trimming cost V 4 bases and J 3 bases; bases outside gene matches: 6. The chain's CDR3 is CASSPSREGYNEQFF. The DNA for the CDR3 is TGCGCCAGCAGCCCGAGCAGGGAGGGCTACAATGAGCAGTTCTTC.

This clonotype was seen more than once but under ten times. The V gene is TRBV6-5, the J gene TRBJ1-5; 8 positions agree with TRBD1. Trimming cost V 6 bases and J 3 bases; bases outside gene matches: 10. Germline values: CDR1 MNHEY, CDR2 SVGAGI. This CDR3 comprises 16 residues. The CDR3 region is CASRNGGDRLNQPQHF. The DNA for the CDR3 is TGTGCCAGCAGAAATGGGGGGGACAGGCTCAATCAGCCCCAGCATTTT.

This chain links TRBV4-1 with TRBJ2-7; D remains unclear. Germline V gene lookup returns CDR1 MGHRA and CDR2 YSYEKL. The length of the CDR3 is 15 residues. V was shortened by 2 bases and J by 3 bases, with 14 bases between the two germline ends. This CDR3 is CASSQSPGLGYEQYF. CDR3 DNA: TGCGCCAGCAGCCAAAGCCCGGGTCTGGGCTACGAGCAGTACTTC.

This clonotype was seen only a few times. V usage is TRBV10-1 and J usage is TRBJ2-7; D uncertain. The V gene lost 0 bases and the J gene lost 3 bases, with 9 bases spanning the gap. Per the germline V gene, CDR1 is WNHNN and CDR2 is SYGVQD (reference sequence). This CDR3 spans 14 amino acids. The CDR3 sequence is CASSESMGSYEQYF. The DNA of the CDR3 is TGCGCCAGCAGTGAGTCGATGGGCAGCTACGAGCAGTACTTC.

The rearrangement joins TRBV27 to TRBJ2-5; tentatively, D is TRBD2 (6 bases). In germline, CDR1 is MNHEY, CDR2 SMNVEV (reference sequence). Trimming left V 7 bases short and J 11 bases short, with 17 bases between. CDR3 length: 12 residues. This CDR3 is CASMGLRNEQYF. CDR3 coding DNA: TGTGCCAGCATGGGACTCAGAAATGAGCAGTACTTC.

The CDR3 nucleotides are TGTGCCACCAGCAGAGACAACAGCGGGGTTAAGCAGTACTTC. Encoded protein: CATSRDNSGVKQYF. The rearrangement links TRBV15 to TRBJ2-5, with 7 bases that match TRBD2. Germline loops: CDR1 LNHNV, CDR2 YYDKDF (reference sequence). The junction had 9 bases not matched to a gene; V was cut back by 0 bases and J by 11 bases. The CDR3 has 14 amino acids.

This clonotype was counted between two and nine times. The chain links TRBV28 to TRBJ1-2; 11 bases match TRBD1. The V gene's germline CDR1 is MDHEN and CDR2 SYDVKM. The trim removed 8 bases at V and 8 bases at J, leaving 16 bases unmatched. The CDR3 spans 16 residues. CDR3 protein: CASFSTFPGQGGGYTF. The CDR3 DNA reads TGTGCCAGCTTCTCAACCTTTCCGGGACAGGGGGGAGGCTACACCTTC.

The chain couples TRBV7-2 to TRBJ2-3, with TRBD2 as a possible D gene (6 bases). V shed 3 bases and J shed 5 bases, with 21 bases lying between them. The CDR3 is made up of 17 amino acids. Germline values: CDR1 SGHTA, CDR2 FQGNSA. As DNA, the CDR3 is TGTGCCAGCAGCTTCCGGGTTGTGGCAGTCGGGGGAGATACGCAGTATTTT. It yields the protein CASSFRVVAVGGDTQYF. The variable domain in full, with the rest retrieved from reference TRBV7-2 and TRBJ2-3, is GAGVSQSPSNKVTEKGKDVELRCDPISGHTALYWYRQSLGQGLEFLIYFQGNSAPDKSGLPSDRFSAERTGGSVSTLTIQRTQQEDSAVYLCASSFRVVAVGGDTQYFGPGTRLTVL.